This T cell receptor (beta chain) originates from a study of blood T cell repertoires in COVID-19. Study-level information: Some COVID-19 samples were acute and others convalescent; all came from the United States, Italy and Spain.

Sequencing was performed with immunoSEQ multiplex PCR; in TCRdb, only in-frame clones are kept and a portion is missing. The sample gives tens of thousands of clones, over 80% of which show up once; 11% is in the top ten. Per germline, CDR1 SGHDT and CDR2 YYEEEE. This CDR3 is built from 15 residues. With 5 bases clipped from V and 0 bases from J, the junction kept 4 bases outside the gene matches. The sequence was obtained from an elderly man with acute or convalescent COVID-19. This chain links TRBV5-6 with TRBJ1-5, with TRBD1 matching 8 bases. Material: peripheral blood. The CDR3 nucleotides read TGTGCCAGCAGATGGGGACAGGTTAGCAATCAGCCCCAGCATTTT. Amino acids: CASRWGQVSNQPQHF.